Following are 24 T cell receptor beta chains from one sample sequenced in a study of T-cell reconstitution after alpha-beta-depleted transplantation in children. Preparation of the TCRbeta library was carried out with unique molecular identifiers. TCRdb used MiXCR to reprocess the PCR reads, holding one entry per CDR3 protein. The sample consists of 55,000 to 70,000 distinct CDR3 sequences, approximately 10% of them appearing once. The sample in question was PBMCs, obtained before TCRalphabeta/CD19-depleted stem cell transplant. The receptor set was obtained from a boy aged 5 to 17 with acute myeloid leukemia, due to receive a stem cell transplant.

This clonotype has ten or more counts. In DNA, the CDR3 is TGTGCCAGCAGCCGCCGGACTAGCGGGGGCCAAGAGACCCAGTACTTC. Amino acid sequence: CASSRRTSGGQETQYF. The chain has TRBV3-1 and TRBJ2-5, with TRBD2 identical over 13 bases. The V segment lost 4 bases and the J segment 1 base; nucleotides outside the gene matches: 3. The CDR3 has 16 amino acids. The germline CDR1 and CDR2 sequences are LGHDT and YNNKEL (reference sequence).

The V gene is TRBV20-1, the J gene TRBJ2-5; D possibly matches TRBD1 or TRBD2 (7 bases each). From germline, CDR1 is DFQATT and CDR2 SNEGSKA (reference sequence). The CDR3 is 15 amino acids. The germline V and J ends were trimmed by 3 bases and 5 bases, with 19 bases remaining between them. This CDR3 reads CSARVWEGARETQYF. The CDR3 nucleotides read TGCAGTGCTAGGGTCTGGGAGGGGGCTAGGGAGACCCAGTACTTC.

This clonotype was found many times. The CDR3 spells CASIQTSHEQFF. Written as DNA, the CDR3 is TGTGCCAGCATCCAAACCTCCCATGAGCAGTTCTTC. The chain carries TRBV12-3 or TRBV12-4 and TRBJ2-1, with D hard to call. CDR3 length: 12 residues. V was shortened by 7 bases and J by 8 bases, with 12 bases between the two germline ends.

This clonotype was found many times. The genes are TRBV6-2 or TRBV6-3 and TRBJ1-1, with D unresolved. There are 12 residues in the CDR3. V shed 2 bases and J shed 6 bases, with 7 bases lying between them. CDR1 MNHEY and CDR2 SVGEGT come from the germline V gene. DNA of the CDR3: TGTGCCAGCAGTTACCCTTCCCCTGAAGCTTTCTTT. It specifies CASSYPSPEAFF.

This clonotype appeared many times. The chain has TRBV12-3 or TRBV12-4 and TRBJ2-3, with D maybe TRBD2 (5 bases). The CDR3 sequence is 14 residues long. With 4 bases removed from V and 6 bases from J, the gap between germline ends came to 14 bases. DNA of the CDR3: TGTGCCAGCAGTTCTCTCCTAGCAGATGATACGCAGTATTTT. Its translation: CASSSLLADDTQYF.

This clonotype came up many times. The genes are TRBV3-1 and TRBJ2-1; 10 bases align to TRBD2. This CDR3 is built from 15 residues. Germline lookup yields CDR1 LGHDT and CDR2 YNNKEL (reference sequence). Trimming at V came to 7 bases and at J to 8 bases, leaving 11 bases not matched to a gene. This CDR3 is CASTLRGLAPDEQFF. In DNA, the CDR3 is TGTGCCAGCACCCTCCGGGGACTAGCGCCCGATGAGCAGTTCTTC.

This clonotype was detected many times. V gene TRBV11-2 combines with J gene TRBJ2-1; TRBD2 matches at 9 bases. Per germline, CDR1 SGHAT and CDR2 FQNNGV. The CDR3 runs to 15 residues. V lost 0 bases and J lost 8; bases outside the gene matches: 5. CDR3 sequence reads: CASSLEAGGQYEQFF. DNA of the CDR3: TGTGCCAGCAGCTTAGAGGCGGGGGGGCAATATGAGCAGTTCTTC. Combining the CDR3 with reference TRBV11-2 and TRBJ2-1 gives the whole variable domain EAGVAQSPRYKIIEKRQSVAFWCNPISGHATLYWYQQILGQGPKLLIQFQNNGVVDDSQLPKDRFSAERLKGVDSTLKIQPAKLEDSAVYLCASSLEAGGQYEQFFGPGTRLTVL.

This clonotype was seen many times. V is TRBV5-1 and J is TRBJ2-1; a weak D match, TRBD2 (6 bases). V was cut by 4 bases and J by 9 bases, with 14 bases left in between. Germline V gene data show CDR1 as SGHRS and CDR2 as YFSETQ. This CDR3 is built from 13 residues. This CDR3 reads CASSHEDYREQFF. The DNA of the CDR3 is TGCGCCAGCAGCCACGAGGACTATCGTGAGCAGTTCTTC.

As concerns this clonotype: A read error may be the cause here, since a much bigger clone is one base away. The chain employs TRBV7-3 and TRBJ2-2; D gene unclear. Trimming shortened V by 5 bases and J by 6 bases, and 16 bases separated the two germline ends. The CDR3 length is 15 residues. Germline V lookup: CDR1 SGHTA, CDR2 FQGTGA. The CDR3 nucleotides read TGTGCCAGCAGCCGGAATAATTTGGCGGCCGGGGAGCTGTTTTTT. Protein: CASSRNNLAAGELFF.

This clonotype was detected many times. The chain links TRBV7-8 to TRBJ1-1, with 7 positions matching TRBD1. CDR3 length: 13 residues. With 11 bases clipped from V and 1 base from J, the junction kept 7 bases outside the gene matches. Per the germline V gene, CDR1 is SGHVS and CDR2 is FQNEAQ. CDR3 sequence (DNA): TGTGCCGGCATGACAGGGCAGAACACTGAAGCTTTCTTT. Residues: CAGMTGQNTEAFF.

The sample holds many counts of this clonotype. V is TRBV30 and J is TRBJ1-5; D remains unclear. Trimming took 0 bases from V and 8 from J, leaving 11 bases between them. This CDR3 spans 13 amino acids. Looked up from germline, CDR1 is GTSNPN and CDR2 is SVGIG (reference sequence). The CDR3 DNA is TGTGCCTGGAGTGTACAGCGCTCGAAGCCCCAGCATTTT. Translated: CAWSVQRSKPQHF.

This clonotype was seen repeatedly, ten times or more. The chain has TRBV10-3 and TRBJ2-5; the match to TRBD2 covers 7 bases. With 2 bases clipped from V and 5 bases from J, the junction kept 11 bases outside the gene matches. The germline V gene encodes CDR1 ENHRY and CDR2 SYGVKD. This CDR3 comprises 16 residues. CDR3 sequence (DNA): TGTGCCATCAGTGAGGTTGCGGCGGGAGTTCGGGAGACCCAGTACTTC. Its protein product is CAISEVAAGVRETQYF.

The chain couples TRBV5-1 to TRBJ2-7, with D perhaps matching TRBD2 (6 bases). The germline V gene encodes CDR1 SGHRS and CDR2 YFSETQ. The CDR3 length is 16 residues. V lost 4 bases, J lost 0 bases, and 17 bases lay in between. DNA for the CDR3: TGCGCCAGCAGCCCAGGAGCGGGCTCCAGCTCCTACGAGCAGTACTTC. Its translation is CASSPGAGSSSYEQYF.

This clonotype has a count of ten or more. J is TRBJ1-6 and V is TRBV20-1; D ambiguous. V was cut by 0 bases and J by 4 bases, with 13 bases left in between. The CDR3 has 16 amino acids. Germline V CDR1 and CDR2: DFQATT, SNEGSKA (reference sequence). CDR3 sequence reads: CSARDDGEQYNSPLHF. The CDR3 DNA reads as TGCAGTGCTAGAGACGATGGAGAACAGTATAATTCACCCCTCCACTTT.

Many counts were recorded for this clonotype. J is TRBJ2-1 and V is TRBV6-5; weak D call: TRBD2 (6 bases). Germline V lookup: CDR1 MNHEY, CDR2 SVGAGI. Trimming cost V 8 bases and J 10 bases, with 12 bases left between them. The CDR3 runs to 11 residues. CDR3 protein: CASRGILEQFF. The CDR3 coding sequence is TGTGCCAGCCGGGGGATATTAGAGCAGTTCTTC.

This clonotype was observed at least ten times. V usage is TRBV20-1 and J usage is TRBJ1-5; D unresolved. The CDR3 has 13 amino acids. Trimming took off 4 bases at V and 3 bases at J, with 10 bases between the two ends. Germline loops: CDR1 DFQATT, CDR2 SNEGSKA (reference sequence). The DNA of the CDR3 is TGCAGTGCTATAAGGACGTCCAATCAGCCCCAGCATTTT. Amino acids: CSAIRTSNQPQHF.

The V call is TRBV7-6, the J call TRBJ2-2; D remains ambiguous. The CDR3 runs to 15 residues. Looked up from germline, CDR1 is SGHVS and CDR2 is FNYEAQ. With 1 base removed from V and 2 bases from J, the gap between germline ends came to 8 bases. The CDR3 sequence is CASSLGTPNTGELFF. CDR3 nucleotides: TGTGCCAGCAGCTTAGGAACACCCAACACCGGGGAGCTGTTTTTT.

The V and J genes are TRBV20-1 and TRBJ2-1; the match to TRBD2 covers 8 bases. Germline lookup yields CDR1 DFQATT and CDR2 SNEGSKA (reference sequence). This CDR3 is built from 15 residues. V shed 6 bases, J shed 4 bases, and the junction held 11 bases outside the gene matches. The CDR3 reads CSACSGKEPYNEQFF. CDR3 nucleotide sequence: TGCAGTGCATGTAGCGGGAAAGAGCCGTACAATGAGCAGTTCTTC.

This clonotype was observed many times. The genes are TRBV20-1 and TRBJ2-3; D may correspond to TRBD1 or TRBD2 (5 bases each). The CDR3 covers 16 residues. The V gene lost 1 base and the J gene lost 5 bases, with 19 bases spanning the gap. Germline CDR1 reads DFQATT; CDR2 reads SNEGSKA (reference sequence). The CDR3 sequence is CSARVGGGAPGDTQYF. The DNA of the CDR3 is TGCAGTGCTAGAGTAGGTGGGGGAGCCCCTGGAGATACGCAGTATTTT.

The table lists this clonotype with many counts. The chain links TRBV20-1 to TRBJ2-1; 7 bases are shared with TRBD1. The ends lost 3 bases at V and 2 bases at J; junction bases unmatched: 7. This CDR3 is built from 15 residues. Germline V lookup: CDR1 DFQATT, CDR2 SNEGSKA (reference sequence). The CDR3 nucleotides read TGCAGTGCTAGCCGAGGGGGCAGGGCCTACAATGAGCAGTTCTTC. This gives the protein CSASRGGRAYNEQFF.

This rearrangement joins TRBV3-1 to TRBJ1-1; D unresolved. CDR1 LGHDT and CDR2 YNNKEL come from the germline V gene (reference sequence). The germline V and J ends were trimmed by 10 bases and 0 bases, with 15 bases remaining between them. The CDR3 loop spans 14 amino acids. CDR3 loop: CATRAAAMNTEAFF. The CDR3 DNA follows: TGTGCCACCCGGGCGGCGGCTATGAACACTGAAGCTTTCTTT.

This clonotype showed up many times. The CDR3 here is CASSLGQAVGNSPLHF. The CDR3 DNA is TGTGCCAGCAGCTTAGGACAGGCCGTCGGAAATTCACCCCTCCACTTT. V and J are TRBV7-8 and TRBJ1-6; possible D gene TRBD1, 6 bases. The CDR3 is made up of 16 amino acids. Germline loops: CDR1 SGHVS, CDR2 FQNEAQ. V lost 1 base, J lost 7 bases, and 14 bases lay in between.

This clonotype showed up many times. The V and J genes are TRBV13 and TRBJ2-7; D gene uncertain. There are 13 residues in the CDR3. Germline V gene lookup returns CDR1 PRHDT and CDR2 FYEKMQ (reference sequence). Trimming shortened V by 2 bases and J by 4 bases, and 9 bases separated the two germline ends. This chain's CDR3 is CASSLNSVYEQYF. As DNA, the CDR3 is TGTGCCAGCAGCTTAAACTCTGTTTACGAGCAGTACTTC.

This clonotype was recorded many times. This rearrangement joins TRBV20-1 to TRBJ2-3; TRBD1 aligns across 10 bases. The V gene's germline CDR1 is DFQATT and CDR2 SNEGSKA (reference sequence). Unmatched junction bases numbered 7, after V lost 7 bases and J lost 0 bases. The CDR3 has 15 amino acids. CDR3 amino acids: CSVRQGAVSTDTQYF. The CDR3 nucleotides are TGCAGTGTAAGACAGGGGGCCGTCAGCACAGATACGCAGTATTTT.